A single sample gave rise to the 5 T cell receptor beta chains below, sequenced in a study of blood T cell repertoires in COVID-19. The method was immunoSEQ multiplex PCR; TCRdb's version includes in-frame clones alone and lacks a portion of them. The sample holds roughly 110,000 clones, about 87% seen once. The sample consisted of peripheral blood. The receptors come from a man in his fifties with active or convalescent COVID-19.

The chain has TRBV3-1 (or the pseudogene TRBV3-2) and TRBJ2-7; tentatively, D is TRBD2 (6 bases). The germline V and J ends were trimmed by 1 base and 3 bases, with 13 bases remaining between them. Looked up from germline, CDR1 is LGHDT and CDR2 is YNNKEL (reference sequence). This CDR3 comprises 15 residues. This CDR3 reads CASSQALGLLYEQYF. The CDR3 DNA follows: TGTGCCAGCAGCCAAGCCCTAGGACTACTCTACGAGCAGTACTTC.

The chain uses TRBV11-2 and TRBJ1-1; D uncertain. The CDR3 covers 12 residues. Germline V gene sequence: CDR1 SGHAT, CDR2 FQNNGV. Trimming left V 3 bases short and J 1 base short, with 3 bases between. The chain's CDR3 is CASSLRNTEAFF. In nucleotides, the CDR3 is TGTGCCAGCAGCTTGAGGAACACTGAAGCTTTCTTT.

This CDR3 reads CASSSGLAGVGNEQFF. CDR3 nucleotides: TGCGCCAGCAGCTCGGGACTAGCGGGAGTAGGTAATGAGCAGTTCTTC. This rearrangement joins TRBV5-1 to TRBJ2-1; 14 bases are shared with TRBD2. Germline CDR1 and CDR2: SGHRS and YFSETQ. With 3 bases clipped from V and 7 bases from J, the junction kept 6 bases outside the gene matches. This CDR3 has 16 amino acids.

Turning to this clone: The same CDR3 also results from other DNA sequences found in this sample. The chain employs TRBV4-1 and TRBJ2-7, with a weak D call TRBD1 (6 bases). Trimming left V 2 bases short and J 2 bases short, with 10 bases between. CDR1 and CDR2 from the germline V gene are MGHRA and YSYEKL. There are 14 residues in the CDR3. CDR3 sequence: CASSQQQGAYEQYF. The CDR3 DNA sequence: TGCGCCAGCAGCCAACAACAGGGAGCCTACGAGCAGTACTTC.

The chain recombines TRBV6-5 with TRBJ2-7, with 9 positions matching TRBD2. J lost 4 bases, V lost 2 bases, and 3 bases had no gene match. The CDR3 runs 14 residues. Germline CDR1 reads MNHEY; CDR2 reads SVGAGI. The DNA of the CDR3 is TGTGCCAGCAGTTACACGACTAGCGGTTACGAGCAGTACTTC. This gives the protein CASSYTTSGYEQYF.